This T cell receptor beta chain is from a study of cytomegalovirus exposure and HLA in healthy donors. The germline CDR1 and CDR2 sequences are SGHNT and YYREEE (reference sequence). The CDR3 extends over 14 amino acids. V gave up 4 bases and J gave up 0 bases, with 10 bases separating them. Both 60 Vbeta primers and 13 Jbeta primers went into the PCR. Here immunoSEQ multiplex PCR was the method, and the copy in TCRdb shows in-frame clones only, minus some. The sample has 150,000 to 200,000 clones, roughly 90% seen once. The receptor was isolated from a woman aged 18-29 years in good health and CMV-seronegative. The sequenced sample consisted of PBMCs. The chain carries TRBV5-4 and TRBJ2-5, with D perhaps TRBD2 (5 bases). The CDR3 region is CASSRDGNQETQYF. In DNA form, the CDR3 reads TGTGCCAGCAGCCGTGACGGGAACCAAGAGACCCAGTACTTC.